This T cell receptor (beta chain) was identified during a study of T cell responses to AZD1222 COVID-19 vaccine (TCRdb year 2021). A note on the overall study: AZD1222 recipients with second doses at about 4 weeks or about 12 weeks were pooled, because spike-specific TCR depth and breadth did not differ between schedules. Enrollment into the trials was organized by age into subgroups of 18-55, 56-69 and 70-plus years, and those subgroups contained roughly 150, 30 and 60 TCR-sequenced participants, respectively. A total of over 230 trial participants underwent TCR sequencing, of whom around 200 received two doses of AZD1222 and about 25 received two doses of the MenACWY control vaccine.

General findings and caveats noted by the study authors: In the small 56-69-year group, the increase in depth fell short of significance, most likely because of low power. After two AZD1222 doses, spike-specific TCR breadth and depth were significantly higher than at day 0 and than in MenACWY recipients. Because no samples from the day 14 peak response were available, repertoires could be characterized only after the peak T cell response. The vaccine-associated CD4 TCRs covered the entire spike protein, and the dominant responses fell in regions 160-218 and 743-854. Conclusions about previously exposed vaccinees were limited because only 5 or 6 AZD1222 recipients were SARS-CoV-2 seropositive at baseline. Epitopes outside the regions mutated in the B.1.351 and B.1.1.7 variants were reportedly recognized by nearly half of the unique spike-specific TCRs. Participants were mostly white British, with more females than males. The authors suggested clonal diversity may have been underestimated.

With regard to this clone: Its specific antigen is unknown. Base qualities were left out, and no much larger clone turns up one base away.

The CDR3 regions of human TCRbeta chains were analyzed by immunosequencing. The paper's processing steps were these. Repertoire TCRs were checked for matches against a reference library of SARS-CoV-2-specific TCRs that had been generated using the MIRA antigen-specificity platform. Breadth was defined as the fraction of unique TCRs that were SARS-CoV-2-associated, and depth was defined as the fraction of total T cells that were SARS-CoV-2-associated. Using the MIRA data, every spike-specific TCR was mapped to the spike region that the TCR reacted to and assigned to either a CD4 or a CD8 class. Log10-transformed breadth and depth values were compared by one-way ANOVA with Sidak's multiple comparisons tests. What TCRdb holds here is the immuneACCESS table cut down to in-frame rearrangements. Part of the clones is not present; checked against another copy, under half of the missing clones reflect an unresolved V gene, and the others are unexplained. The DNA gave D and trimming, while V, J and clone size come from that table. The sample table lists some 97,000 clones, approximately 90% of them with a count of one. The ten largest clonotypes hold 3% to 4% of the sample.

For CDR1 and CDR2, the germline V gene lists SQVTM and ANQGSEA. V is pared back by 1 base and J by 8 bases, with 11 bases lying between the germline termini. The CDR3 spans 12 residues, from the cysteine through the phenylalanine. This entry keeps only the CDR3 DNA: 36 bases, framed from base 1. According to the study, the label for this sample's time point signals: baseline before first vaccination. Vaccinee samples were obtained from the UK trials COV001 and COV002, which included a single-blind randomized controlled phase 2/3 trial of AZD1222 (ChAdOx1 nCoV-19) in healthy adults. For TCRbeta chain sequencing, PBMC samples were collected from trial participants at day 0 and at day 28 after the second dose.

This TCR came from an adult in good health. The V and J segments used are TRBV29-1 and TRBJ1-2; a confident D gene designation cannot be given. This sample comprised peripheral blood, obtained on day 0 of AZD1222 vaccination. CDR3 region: CSVEGHGRGYTF. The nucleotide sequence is TGCAGCGTTGAAGGCCACGGGAGAGGCTACACCTTC. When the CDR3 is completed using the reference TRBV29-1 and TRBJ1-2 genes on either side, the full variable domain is SAVISQKPSRDICQRGTSLTIQCQVDSQVTMMFWYRQQPGQSLTLIATANQGSEATYESGFVIDKFPISRPNLTFSTLTVSNMSPEDSSIYLCSVEGHGRGYTFGSGTRLTVV.